Presented here are 23 T cell receptor beta chains from one specimen sequenced in a study of blood T cell repertoires in COVID-19. This table comes from immunoSEQ multiplex PCR, and its TCRdb copy is limited to in-frame clones, with some not included. The sample yields roughly 81,000 clones, more than 75% seen once. Sample: peripheral blood. The receptors shown here come from a man aged 55 to 70 with acute or convalescent COVID-19.

The J gene is TRBJ2-3, the V gene TRBV6-6, with a possible D match to TRBD2 (6 bases). The V gene lost 5 bases and the J gene lost 6 bases, with 15 bases spanning the gap. CDR1 and CDR2 (germline): MNHNY, SVGAGI (reference sequence). The CDR3 has 14 amino acids. The CDR3 spells CASSGGVSTDTQYF. The CDR3 nucleotides read TGTGCCAGCAGTGGCGGGGTTTCTACTGATACGCAGTATTTT.

This chain connects TRBV28 to TRBJ1-1, with D maybe TRBD1 (6 bases). The germline CDR1 and CDR2 sequences are MDHEN and SYDVKM. V was trimmed by 2 bases and J by 7 bases, leaving 17 bases between them. The CDR3 is 15 residues long. The DNA of the CDR3 is TGTGCCAGCAGTTTACGGCGCGCAGGGGCGAGTGAAGCTTTCTTT. Protein: CASSLRRAGASEAFF.

CDR3 nucleotides: TGCAGTGCTTTAGGCACAGATACGCAGTATTTT. This encodes CSALGTDTQYF. V and J are TRBV20-1 and TRBJ2-3, with D unresolved. Trimming stripped 5 bases from V and 1 base from J, with 4 bases between. Germline-derived CDR1 and CDR2 are DFQATT and SNEGSKA (reference sequence). The length of the CDR3 is 11 residues.

The CDR3 DNA reads as TGTGCCAGCAGGTCAAACTTAGTTACGCAGTATTTT. Translated: CASRSNLVTQYF. This chain links TRBV27 with TRBJ2-3; D remains ambiguous. With 6 bases removed from V and 8 bases from J, the gap between germline ends came to 12 bases. This CDR3 spans 12 amino acids. Germline V gene sequence: CDR1 MNHEY, CDR2 SMNVEV (reference sequence).

The chain combines TRBV28 with TRBJ2-7; TRBD2 aligns across 7 bases. This CDR3 has 14 amino acids. Germline V gene sequence: CDR1 MDHEN, CDR2 SYDVKM. Germline trimming cut 4 bases from V and 3 bases from J; bases unmatched to any gene: 6. This CDR3 is CASSSGGSGYEQYF. The CDR3, as DNA: TGTGCCAGCAGTTCTGGCGGGAGTGGCTACGAGCAGTACTTC.

The table lists this clone with a count of one. The chain employs TRBV5-1 and TRBJ2-2, with D perhaps TRBD1 (5 bases). V was shortened by 2 bases and J by 0 bases, with 8 bases between the two germline ends. The CDR3 is 15 amino acids. Per the germline V gene, CDR1 is SGHRS and CDR2 is YFSETQ. CDR3 protein: CASSFEQANTGELFF. CDR3 in DNA: TGCGCCAGCAGCTTCGAACAGGCGAACACCGGGGAGCTGTTTTTT.

The CDR3 protein is CATSDLLGAYGYTF. Written as DNA, the CDR3 is TGTGCCACCAGTGATTTGCTGGGGGCGTATGGCTACACCTTC. The chain links TRBV24-1 to TRBJ1-2; D may be TRBD1 (6 bases). CDR1 is KGHDR, CDR2 SFDVKD, per germline. The CDR3 consists of 14 residues. The ends were cut back, 0 bases at V and 5 bases at J, with 9 bases in the middle.

V is TRBV5-6 and J is TRBJ1-2; D may be TRBD1 (6 bases). The length of the CDR3 is 14 residues. The ends were cut back, 0 bases at V and 8 bases at J, with 14 bases in the middle. The germline gives CDR1 SGHDT, CDR2 YYEEEE. The chain's CDR3 is CASSLGQTGMGYTF. CDR3 in DNA: TGTGCCAGCAGCTTGGGGCAAACAGGGATGGGCTACACCTTC.

In the case of this clone: The junction does not match germline at one end; this may be a read error. CDR3 DNA: TGTGCCAGCAGTTTAGCGGGAGTTTTCTACGAGCAGTACTTC. Translation: CASSLAGVFYEQYF. The J gene is TRBJ2-7, the V gene TRBV7-2, with 9 bases matching TRBD2. This CDR3 is 14 amino acids long. CDR1 is SGHTA, CDR2 FQGNSA, per germline.

The chain recombines TRBV12-5 with TRBJ2-1, with 13 bases lining up with TRBD2. Germline V lookup: CDR1 LGHNT, CDR2 FRNRAP. This CDR3 has 15 amino acids. J lost 4 bases, V lost 6 bases, and 3 bases had no gene match. The CDR3: CASGPGLAGYNEQFF. In DNA form, the CDR3 reads TGTGCTAGTGGCCCGGGACTAGCGGGGTACAATGAGCAGTTCTTC.

The chain employs TRBV24-1 and TRBJ1-1, with TRBD1 identical over 9 bases. V lost 9 bases and J lost 4; bases outside the gene matches: 23. Looked up from germline, CDR1 is KGHDR and CDR2 is SFDVKD. CDR3 length: 19 amino acids. The CDR3 sequence is CATYEARGTGWRTSTEAFF. The CDR3 DNA reads TGTGCCACCTATGAGGCCCGGGGGACAGGGTGGAGGACGAGCACTGAAGCTTTCTTT.

The genes are TRBV4-1 and TRBJ1-5; 9 bases are a match to TRBD1. The CDR3 is 15 residues long. Germline V gene data show CDR1 as MGHRA and CDR2 as YSYEKL. V trimming: 1 base; J trimming: 6 bases; junction bases outside the gene matches: 4. The CDR3 DNA reads as TGCGCCAGCAGCCAAGGGGGGACAGGGAGTCAGCCCCAGCATTTT. It encodes CASSQGGTGSQPQHF.

The V gene is TRBV28, the J gene TRBJ2-7; perhaps TRBD2 as D (5 bases). Trimming took 7 bases from V and 3 from J, leaving 10 bases between them. CDR1 and CDR2 from the germline V gene are MDHEN and SYDVKM. The CDR3 runs to 12 residues. The DNA of the CDR3 is TGTGCCAGCAAGCCGGGGAACTACGAGCAGTACTTC. Encoded protein: CASKPGNYEQYF.

The chain uses TRBV29-1 and TRBJ2-1; D may be TRBD2 (5 bases). V was clipped by 6 bases and J by 8 bases, with 14 bases between them. The length of the CDR3 is 12 residues. Germline lookup yields CDR1 SQVTM and CDR2 ANQGSEA. The CDR3, as DNA: TGCAGCGTCAAACCCACGCGGGATGAGCAGTTCTTC. This translates into CSVKPTRDEQFF.

The chain carries TRBV12-3 or TRBV12-4 and TRBJ1-2; possibly TRBD1 for D (6 bases). Deletions cut 5 bases from V and 3 bases from J, with 10 bases between. The CDR3 has 13 amino acids. CDR3 bases: TGTGCCAGCAGTCTGGCAGGGGACTATGGCTACACCTTC. Amino acid sequence: CASSLAGDYGYTF.

Comment on this clone: In the same sample, other DNA sequences code for this CDR3. V is TRBV20-1 and J is TRBJ1-2; 10 positions agree with TRBD1. Looked up from germline, CDR1 is DFQATT and CDR2 is SNEGSKA (reference sequence). V dropped 6 bases and J dropped 7; count of bases not matched to a gene: 2. This CDR3 comprises 11 residues. Here the CDR3 DNA reads TGCAGTGCCTGGACAGGGGGTGGCTACACCTTC. Amino acid sequence: CSAWTGGGYTF.

This chain links TRBV18 with TRBJ2-3; D gene unclear. CDR3 length equals 14 residues. Germline CDR1 KGHSH, CDR2 LQKENI. V was clipped by 3 bases and J by 0 bases, with 7 bases between them. In DNA, the CDR3 is TGTGCCAGCTCACCGGGCGTTAGCACAGATACGCAGTATTTT. Translation gives CASSPGVSTDTQYF.

The gene calls are TRBV9 and TRBJ1-4; D perhaps matches TRBD1 (6 bases). Germline V gene lookup returns CDR1 SGDLS and CDR2 YYNGEE. The CDR3 totals 15 residues. V was clipped by 4 bases and J by 1 base, with 11 bases between them. CDR3 sequence reads: CASSPQTGTNEKLFF. CDR3 nucleotide sequence: TGTGCCAGCAGCCCCCAGACAGGAACTAATGAAAAACTGTTTTTT. The entire variable domain, with the rest obtained from reference TRBV9 and TRBJ1-4, is as follows: DSGVTQTPKHLITATGQRVTLRCSPRSGDLSVYWYQQSLDQGLQFLIQYYNGEERAKGNILERFSAQQFPDLHSELNLSSLELGDSALYFCASSPQTGTNEKLFFGSGTQLSVL.

The CDR3 nucleotides are TGTGCCAGCAGCCCAGGGGGAAATCGGGAGACCCAGTACTTC. Its protein product is CASSPGGNRETQYF. The chain recombines TRBV2 with TRBJ2-5, with 7 positions matching TRBD1. After removal of 6 bases from V and 5 bases from J, the junction contained 9 bases not matched to a gene. In germline, CDR1 is SNHLY, CDR2 FYNNEI. There are 14 residues in the CDR3.

CDR3 protein: CASSPQGTYNEQFF. The CDR3 DNA reads TGTGCCAGCAGCCCCCAGGGAACCTACAATGAGCAGTTCTTC. The V gene is TRBV7-2, the J gene TRBJ2-1, with D possibly being TRBD1 (5 bases). CDR3 length equals 14 residues. Deletions cut 5 bases from V and 2 bases from J, with 10 bases between. Germline V gives CDR1 SGHTA, CDR2 FQGNSA. The whole variable domain, remainder taken from reference TRBV7-2 and TRBJ2-1, is GAGVSQSPSNKVTEKGKDVELRCDPISGHTALYWYRQSLGQGLEFLIYFQGNSAPDKSGLPSDRFSAERTGGSVSTLTIQRTQQEDSAVYLCASSPQGTYNEQFFGPGTRLTVL.

This clone was detected only a few times. The chain links TRBV19 to TRBJ1-2, with D tentatively TRBD1 (6 bases). This CDR3 is built from 15 residues. The germline CDR1 and CDR2 sequences are LNHDA and SQIVND (reference sequence). The ends were cut back, 3 bases at V and 4 bases at J, with 15 bases in the middle. As DNA, the CDR3 is TGTGCCAGTAGTATGGGACCAGGGGCCAGCTATGGCTACACCTTC. Translating gives CASSMGPGASYGYTF.

The chain combines TRBV6-6 with TRBJ2-1; 10 bases agree with TRBD2. Looked up from germline, CDR1 is MNHNY and CDR2 is SVGAGI (reference sequence). V lost 6 bases to trimming and J lost 5 bases; unmatched junction nucleotides: 7. The CDR3 consists of 15 residues. The CDR3 nucleotides read TGTGCCAGCAGAACTAGCGGGACAGCTAACAATGAGCAGTTCTTC. Its translation is CASRTSGTANNEQFF.

V and J are TRBV7-6 and TRBJ2-3; 9 nucleotides agree with TRBD1. The CDR3 sequence is 17 residues long. From germline, CDR1 is SGHVS and CDR2 FNYEAQ. Trimming removed 5 bases from V and 4 bases from J; junction bases left unmatched: 13. The chain's CDR3 is CASSEGETGGSADTQYF. The CDR3 DNA reads TGTGCCAGCAGCGAAGGAGAAACAGGGGGCTCGGCAGATACGCAGTATTTT.